This T cell receptor beta chain was identified during a study of T cells expressing NK-cell markers. Study background: The sequencing cohort of eight donors included seven HCMV-seropositive individuals and one seronegative individual.

TCR beta cDNA was generated via 5'RACE template switching incorporating UMIs. TCRdb re-analyzed the 5' RACE reads; it lists each CDR3 protein once, without DNA. Listed are about 450,000 distinct CDR3 sequences; 6% to 9.5% falls within the top ten. This CDR3 region has 17 residues. Germline CDR1 and CDR2: MNHEY and SMNVEV (reference sequence). This TCR was recovered from a woman between 18 and 70 years old in good health. The chain carries TRBV27 and TRBJ2-1; TCRdb reports TRBD2, a call that lacks DNA to check it against. The specimen sequenced was blood T cells: a sorted CD56 or NKG2C T cell subset, CD4+ or CD8+ T cells, or bulk PBMC T cells (not recorded which). The CDR3 loop reads CASSALLAGGFYNEQFF.